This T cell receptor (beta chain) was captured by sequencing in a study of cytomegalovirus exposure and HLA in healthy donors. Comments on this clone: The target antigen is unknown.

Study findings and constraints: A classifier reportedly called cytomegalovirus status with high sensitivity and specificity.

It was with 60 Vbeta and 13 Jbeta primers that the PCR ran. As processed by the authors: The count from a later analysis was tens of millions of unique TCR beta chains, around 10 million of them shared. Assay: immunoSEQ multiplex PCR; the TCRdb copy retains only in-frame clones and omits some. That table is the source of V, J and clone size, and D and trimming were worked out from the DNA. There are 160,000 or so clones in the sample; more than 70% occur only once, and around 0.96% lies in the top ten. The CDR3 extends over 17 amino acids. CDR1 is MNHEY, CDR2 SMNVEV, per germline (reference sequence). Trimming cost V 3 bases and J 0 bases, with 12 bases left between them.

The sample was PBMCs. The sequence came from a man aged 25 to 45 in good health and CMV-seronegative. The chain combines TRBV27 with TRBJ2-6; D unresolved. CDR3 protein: CASSFAGSSSGANVLTF. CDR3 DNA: TGTGCCAGCAGTTTTGCAGGATCTTCCTCTGGGGCCAACGTCCTGACTTTC.